Below, 32 T cell receptor beta chains from the same sample are listed, as sequenced in a study of glioma-infiltrating T cells listed by TCRdb under 2016. The listed sequencing device is Illumina MiSeq. The iRepertoire nested amplicon-rescue multiplex PCR (arm-PCR) platform was used to amplify TCR alpha and beta CDR3 regions from RNA. The public reads were reprocessed in TCRdb via fastp at Q25 and MiXCR, keeping in-frame beta chains. Duplicate CDR3 protein sequences are folded into a single record with the most common DNA and genes. Recorded for this sample are fewer than 500,000 distinct CDR3 sequences; about two fifths of them occurred a single time. Together, the top ten hold approximately 12% of the sample. The sequenced sample consisted of glioma tissue, nonneoplastic brain tissue, or PBMCs (not recorded which). The receptors were gathered from a human donor with low-grade glioma or glioblastoma, undergoing nonglioma brain surgery, or in good health (not recorded which).

In DNA, the CDR3 is TGTGCCAGCAGCTTGCAGGGATTCGACGCCGGGGAGCTGTTTTTT. The encoded protein is CASSLQGFDAGELFF. The gene calls are TRBV5-4 and TRBJ2-2; D is possibly TRBD1 (5 bases). CDR3 size: 15 residues. Per the germline V gene, CDR1 is SGHNT and CDR2 is YYREEE (reference sequence). With 1 base removed from V and 6 bases from J, the gap between germline ends came to 13 bases.

The chain combines TRBV2 with TRBJ2-3; D might be TRBD2 (5 bases). Deletions cut 4 bases from V and 1 base from J, with 9 bases between. Germline CDR1 reads SNHLY; CDR2 reads FYNNEI. The CDR3 loop spans 14 amino acids. DNA for the CDR3: TGTGCCAGCAGTGGTAGCGTACGCACAGATACGCAGTATTTT. Amino acids: CASSGSVRTDTQYF.

This clonotype was counted only a few times. The chain combines TRBV20-1 with TRBJ2-5; TRBD2 is a possible D gene (5 bases). Germline assignment: CDR1 DFQATT and CDR2 SNEGSKA (reference sequence). V was shortened by 0 bases and J by 5 bases, with 16 bases between the two germline ends. This CDR3 contains 15 residues. The CDR3 is CSARDMGVGGETQYF. CDR3 DNA: TGCAGTGCTAGAGATATGGGAGTAGGTGGGGAGACCCAGTACTTC.

For the CDR3, the DNA is TGTGCCAGCAGACGGGACAGGGAATATAGCAATCAGCCCCAGCATTTT. It translates to CASRRDREYSNQPQHF. The V gene is TRBV28, the J gene TRBJ1-5; 9 nucleotides agree with TRBD1. Germline-derived CDR1 and CDR2 are MDHEN and SYDVKM. Germline trimming cut 6 bases from V and 0 bases from J; bases unmatched to any gene: 6. This CDR3 region has 16 residues. Based on the CDR3 plus reference TRBV28 and TRBJ1-5, the full variable domain is DVKVTQSSRYLVKRTGEKVFLECVQDMDHENMFWYRQDPGLGLRLIYFSYDVKMKEKGDIPEGYSVSREKKERFSLILESASTNQTSMYLCASRRDREYSNQPQHFGDGTRLSIL.

The rearrangement joins TRBV20-1 to TRBJ2-1, with 7 positions matching TRBD1. After removal of 3 bases from V and 2 bases from J, the junction contained 7 bases not matched to a gene. The CDR3 runs to 15 residues. Germline lookup yields CDR1 DFQATT and CDR2 SNEGSKA (reference sequence). DNA for the CDR3: TGCAGTGCTAGCTCCGACAGGGTTCCCTACAATGAGCAGTTCTTC. Its translation: CSASSDRVPYNEQFF.

The V gene is TRBV6-1, the J gene TRBJ2-7; 10 bases align to TRBD2. The CDR3 has 16 residues. Germline assignment: CDR1 MNHNS and CDR2 SASEGT. Losses at the gene ends were 5 bases for V and 5 bases for J; bases not matched to a gene: 12. CDR3 DNA: TGTGCCAGCAGTCCACCCGTAAGCGGGAGGGCCCACGAGCAGTACTTC. This codes for CASSPPVSGRAHEQYF.

The rearrangement links TRBV15 to TRBJ2-1; unclear D gene. Trimming removed 5 bases from V and 4 bases from J, with 6 bases in between. From germline, CDR1 is LNHNV and CDR2 YYDKDF (reference sequence). This CDR3 comprises 12 residues. In DNA form, the CDR3 reads TGTGCCACCAGCTCTGGTTACAATGAGCAGTTCTTC. As protein: CATSSGYNEQFF.

The rearrangement links TRBV7-9 to TRBJ2-7; 9 bases line up with TRBD1. Trimming took 4 bases from V and 3 from J; bases not matched to a gene: 10. The germline CDR1 and CDR2 sequences are SEHNR and FQNEAQ (reference sequence). This CDR3 comprises 16 residues. Here the CDR3 reads CASSSPGTGKNYEQYF. For the CDR3, the DNA is TGTGCCAGCAGCTCACCCGGGACAGGGAAAAACTACGAGCAGTACTTC.

The chain has TRBV7-9 and TRBJ1-1; no firm D call. This CDR3 contains 14 residues. Germline V gene sequence: CDR1 SEHNR, CDR2 FQNEAQ (reference sequence). The V and J ends lost 8 bases and 2 bases respectively, with 15 bases between them. The CDR3 nucleotides read TGTGCCAGCCGGAAGATAGTTATAAACACTGAAGCTTTCTTT. This encodes CASRKIVINTEAFF.

Only a few counts were recorded for this clonotype. V gene TRBV7-2 combines with J gene TRBJ2-3; no clear D. This CDR3 is 14 amino acids long. Trimming removed 1 base from V and 2 bases from J, with 7 bases in between. The germline gives CDR1 SGHTA, CDR2 FQGNSA. The CDR3 reads CASSLDFYTDTQYF. The CDR3 coding sequence is TGTGCCAGCAGCTTAGATTTTTACACAGATACGCAGTATTTT.

This clonotype was counted ten times or more. The chain carries TRBV28 and TRBJ1-5; D might be TRBD1 (5 bases). Germline CDR1 and CDR2: MDHEN and SYDVKM. V was trimmed by 4 bases and J by 0 bases, leaving 10 bases between them. There are 15 residues in the CDR3. The CDR3 DNA is TGTGCCAGCAGTTGGGACGTAAATAGCAATCAGCCCCAGCATTTT. Translated, it gives CASSWDVNSNQPQHF.

The table lists this clonotype with many counts. The rearrangement links TRBV27 to TRBJ2-4, with D perhaps matching TRBD1 (6 bases). The CDR3 runs 16 residues. Germline CDR1 and CDR2: MNHEY and SMNVEV (reference sequence). V was shortened by 5 bases and J by 2 bases, with 16 bases between the two germline ends. The CDR3 DNA is TGTGCCAGCAGTCCTTCGACAGGTTTACCCAAAAACATTCAGTACTTC. Encoded protein: CASSPSTGLPKNIQYF.

This clonotype was seen just once. V gene TRBV6-1 combines with J gene TRBJ1-5; no definite D call. The germline gives CDR1 MNHNS, CDR2 SASEGT. The CDR3 is 13 amino acids. V lost 8 bases, J lost 7 bases, and 15 bases lay in between. CDR3 protein: CASSPWSEQPQHF. The CDR3 region has the DNA TGTGCCAGCTCACCCTGGTCAGAGCAGCCCCAGCATTTT.

This clonotype came up a few times. The CDR3 sequence: CASSQDIFVGTHTGNTIYF. The DNA for the CDR3 is TGTGCCAGCAGCCAAGATATTTTCGTGGGGACACATACTGGAAACACCATATATTTT. J is TRBJ1-3 and V is TRBV14; D perhaps matches TRBD1 (6 bases). The V end lost 0 bases, the J end lost 2 bases, and 20 bases lay between the germline ends. Germline assignment: CDR1 SGHDN and CDR2 FVKESK. The CDR3 has 19 residues. The entire variable domain, with the rest obtained from reference TRBV14 and TRBJ1-3, is as follows: EAGVTQFPSHSVIEKGQTVTLRCDPISGHDNLYWYRRVMGKEIKFLLHFVKESKQDESGMPNNRFLAERTGGTYSTLKVQPAELEDSGVYFCASSQDIFVGTHTGNTIYFGEGSWLTVV.

A word on this clonotype: A much larger clone lies one base from this, so it may be a read error. CDR3 bases: TGTGCCAGCAGTTTGTTCTCTCGTCCTGAAGCTCTCTTT. Its protein is CASSLFSRPEALF. The chain carries TRBV27 and TRBJ1-1, with unresolved D. Germline V lookup: CDR1 MNHEY, CDR2 SMNVEV (reference sequence). The CDR3 spans 13 residues.

On this clonotype: Its ends do not fully match the called genes, so a read error is possible. CDR3 nucleotides: TGCGCCAGCAGCCATGCCCCCGGGACTGGAACCTACGAGCAGTACTTT. It encodes CASSHAPGTGTYEQYF. The rearrangement uses TRBV4-1 and TRBJ2-7; D might be TRBD2 (6 bases). Germline assignment: CDR1 MGHRA and CDR2 YSYEKL. This CDR3 is 16 amino acids long.

This clonotype was observed a few times. The chain links TRBV12-3 or TRBV12-4 to TRBJ2-5; no clear D gene. The V end was cut by 6 bases, the J end by 2 bases, with 10 bases between. The CDR3 loop spans 13 amino acids. The CDR3 loop reads CASSPLGQETQYF. CDR3 sequence (DNA): TGTGCCAGCAGCCCGCTAGGGCAAGAGACCCAGTACTTC.

This clonotype was recorded many times. The chain links TRBV28 to TRBJ1-1; D call uncertain. The CDR3 runs to 15 residues. Per germline, CDR1 MDHEN and CDR2 SYDVKM. The V end was cut by 2 bases, the J end by 1 base, with 11 bases between. The DNA of the CDR3 is TGTGCCAGCAGTTTAAGGTCCGGCAAGAACACTGAAGCTTTCTTT. Translation gives CASSLRSGKNTEAFF.

The chain employs TRBV28 and TRBJ2-6, with TRBD2 matching over 7 bases. Germline V gene data show CDR1 as MDHEN and CDR2 as SYDVKM. This CDR3 has 17 residues. Trimming cost V 3 bases and J 3 bases; bases outside gene matches: 8. The CDR3 nucleotides are TGTGCCAGCAGTTTGATTAGCGGGTCCTGTGGGGCCAACGTCCTGACTTTC. Encoded protein: CASSLISGSCGANVLTF.

V gene TRBV4-1 combines with J gene TRBJ2-7; tentative D call: TRBD2 (6 bases). This CDR3 is built from 15 residues. Per germline, CDR1 MGHRA and CDR2 YSYEKL. The V end lost 6 bases, the J end lost 3 bases, and 18 bases lay between the germline ends. CDR3 amino acids: CASSPRDLGDYEQYF. The CDR3 DNA reads as TGCGCCAGCAGTCCCCGGGACTTGGGGGACTACGAGCAGTACTTC.

In its sample, this clonotype was seen many times. The chain recombines TRBV12-3 or TRBV12-4 with TRBJ2-7, with 8 bases fitting TRBD1. V dropped 4 bases and J dropped 5; count of bases not matched to a gene: 10. The CDR3 has 15 amino acids. This CDR3 is CASSYRTGQGNEQYF. In DNA form, the CDR3 reads TGTGCCAGCAGTTACCGGACAGGGCAGGGGAACGAGCAGTACTTC.

Note on this clonotype: A single base separates this from a much larger clone, so it may be a read error. This chain links TRBV27 with TRBJ1-4; no definite D call. The CDR3 sequence is 13 residues long. Between the trimmed V and J ends, which lost 6 bases and 4 bases, there was a span of 9 bases. Germline-derived CDR1 and CDR2 are MNHEY and SMNVEV (reference sequence). CDR3 nucleotides: TGTGCCAGCAGACGGCGGCTTAATGAAAAACTGTTTTTT. Its translation: CASRRRLNEKLFF.

This clonotype occurred many times. The gene calls are TRBV27 and TRBJ2-1, with a possible D match to TRBD1 (6 bases). Between the trimmed V and J ends, which lost 6 bases and 0 bases, there was a span of 12 bases. The length of the CDR3 is 15 residues. Germline CDR1 is MNHEY and CDR2 is SMNVEV (reference sequence). The CDR3 region is CASSLGTHSYNEQFF. CDR3 in DNA: TGTGCCAGCAGCTTAGGGACACACTCCTACAATGAGCAGTTCTTC.

This clonotype was counted a single time. Compared with germline, one end of the junction differs, possibly owing to a read error. This chain connects TRBV28 to TRBJ2-1; no clear D gene. Germline V gene sequence: CDR1 MDHEN, CDR2 SYDVKM. The CDR3 spans 16 residues. The CDR3 DNA reads as TGTGCCATCAGTTCCCTAGTACTCCGTTATAACAATGAGCAGTTCTTC. Its translation is CAISSLVLRYNNEQFF.

This clonotype appeared many times. The V call is TRBV20-1, the J call TRBJ2-7; weak D call: TRBD2 (5 bases). From germline, CDR1 is DFQATT and CDR2 SNEGSKA (reference sequence). The CDR3 covers 16 residues. V was pared by 8 bases and J by 2 bases, with 25 bases between. CDR3 amino acids: CSPNNPGLSVTYEQYF. DNA for the CDR3: TGCAGTCCCAACAACCCCGGACTGTCCGTCACCTACGAGCAGTACTTC.

This clonotype came up a few times. The chain has TRBV19 and TRBJ2-5; 7 bases align to TRBD2. Germline trimming cut 8 bases from V and 5 bases from J; bases unmatched to any gene: 14. The CDR3 is 15 residues long. In germline, CDR1 is LNHDA, CDR2 SQIVND (reference sequence). CDR3 loop: CASSIAGGYAETQYF. The CDR3 DNA follows: TGTGCCAGTTCTATAGCGGGTGGCTACGCGGAGACCCAGTACTTC.

J is TRBJ2-5 and V is TRBV7-2; D ambiguous. CDR3 length equals 12 residues. Trimming shortened V by 2 bases and J by 3 bases, and 4 bases separated the two germline ends. Germline CDR1 reads SGHTA; CDR2 reads FQGNSA. DNA of the CDR3: TGTGCCAGCAGCTTATTCAAAGAGACCCAGTACTTC. Amino acid sequence: CASSLFKETQYF.

This clonotype was seen ten or more times. The chain combines TRBV28 with TRBJ1-4; D is uncertain. The CDR3 extends over 14 amino acids. CDR1 MDHEN and CDR2 SYDVKM come from the germline V gene. Trimming removed 2 bases from V and 2 bases from J, with 6 bases in between. The CDR3 sequence: CASSLKQTNEKLFF. DNA of the CDR3: TGTGCCAGCAGTTTAAAGCAGACTAATGAAAAACTGTTTTTT.

The sample holds a few counts of this clonotype. The rearrangement joins TRBV20-1 to TRBJ1-5; possible D gene TRBD1, 5 bases. Looked up from germline, CDR1 is DFQATT and CDR2 is SNEGSKA (reference sequence). V lost 1 base, J lost 4 bases, and 20 bases lay in between. This CDR3 is 17 amino acids long. Written as DNA, the CDR3 is TGCAGTGCTAGAGCCTGGGGGGGAGAAAGTTTTAATCAGCCCCAGCATTTT. Amino acids: CSARAWGGESFNQPQHF.

This clonotype was seen more than once but under ten times. The chain joins TRBV25-1 to TRBJ1-4; 7 bases align to TRBD1. In germline, CDR1 is MGHDK, CDR2 SYGVNS. The CDR3 length is 14 residues. Germline trimming cut 4 bases from V and 7 bases from J; bases unmatched to any gene: 6. CDR3 DNA sequence: TGTGCCAGCAGTGCACAGGGGCGGGGTGAAAAACTGTTTTTT. This sequence encodes CASSAQGRGEKLFF.

The gene calls are TRBV12-5 and TRBJ2-5, with D possibly TRBD1 on 6 matching bases. CDR3 length: 16 residues. Trimming removed 0 bases from V and 11 bases from J, with 22 bases in between. The germline CDR1 and CDR2 sequences are LGHNT and FRNRAP. The CDR3 DNA reads as TGTGCTAGTGGTTTGGTAAATACAGGGAGTTACAATGAGCAGTACTTC. As protein: CASGLVNTGSYNEQYF.

The J gene is TRBJ1-1, the V gene TRBV11-2, with 10 positions matching TRBD1. Germline V gene lookup returns CDR1 SGHAT and CDR2 FQNNGV. Trimming removed 5 bases from V and 11 bases from J; junction bases left unmatched: 11. CDR3 length: 14 amino acids. The CDR3 sequence is CASSQGQGIFGAFF. CDR3 DNA: TGTGCCAGCAGCCAGGGACAGGGGATTTTCGGGGCTTTCTTT.